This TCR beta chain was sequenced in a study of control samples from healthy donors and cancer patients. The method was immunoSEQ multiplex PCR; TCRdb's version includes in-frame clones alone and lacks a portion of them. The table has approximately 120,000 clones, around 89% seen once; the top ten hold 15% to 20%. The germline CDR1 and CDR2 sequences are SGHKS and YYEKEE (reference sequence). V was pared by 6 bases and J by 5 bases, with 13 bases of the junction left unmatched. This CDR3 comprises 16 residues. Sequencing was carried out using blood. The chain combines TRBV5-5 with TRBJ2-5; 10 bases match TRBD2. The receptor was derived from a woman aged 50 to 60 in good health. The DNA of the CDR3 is TGTGCCAGCACCTACGATCCGGGAGCGGGGGGGGAGACCCAGTACTTC. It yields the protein CASTYDPGAGGETQYF.